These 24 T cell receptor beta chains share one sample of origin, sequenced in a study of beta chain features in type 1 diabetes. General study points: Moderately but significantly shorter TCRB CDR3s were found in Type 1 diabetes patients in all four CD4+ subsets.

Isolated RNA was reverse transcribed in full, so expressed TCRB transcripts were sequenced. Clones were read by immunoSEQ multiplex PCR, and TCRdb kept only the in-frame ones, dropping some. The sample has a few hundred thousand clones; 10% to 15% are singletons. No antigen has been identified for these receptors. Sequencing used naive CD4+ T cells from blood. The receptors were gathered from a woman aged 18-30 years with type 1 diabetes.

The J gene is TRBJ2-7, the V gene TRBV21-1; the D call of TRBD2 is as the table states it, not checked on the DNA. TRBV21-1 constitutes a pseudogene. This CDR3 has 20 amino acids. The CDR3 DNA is TGTGCCAGCAGCAAGTTTGGGGGACTAGCGGGGACCCAGAGCTCCTACGAGCAGTACTTC. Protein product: CASSKFGGLAGTQSSYEQYF.

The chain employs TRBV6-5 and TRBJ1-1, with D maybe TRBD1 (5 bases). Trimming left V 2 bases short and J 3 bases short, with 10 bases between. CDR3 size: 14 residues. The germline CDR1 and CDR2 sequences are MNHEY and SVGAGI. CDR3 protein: CASSYRGGYTEAFF. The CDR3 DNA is TGTGCCAGCAGTTACCGCGGGGGATACACTGAAGCTTTCTTT.

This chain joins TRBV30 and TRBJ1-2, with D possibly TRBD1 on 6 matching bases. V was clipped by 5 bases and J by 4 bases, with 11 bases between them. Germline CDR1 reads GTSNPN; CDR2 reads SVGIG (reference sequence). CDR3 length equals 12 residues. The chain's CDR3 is CAWRGGLYGYTF. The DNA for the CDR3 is TGTGCCTGGCGGGGGGGGCTCTATGGCTACACCTTC.

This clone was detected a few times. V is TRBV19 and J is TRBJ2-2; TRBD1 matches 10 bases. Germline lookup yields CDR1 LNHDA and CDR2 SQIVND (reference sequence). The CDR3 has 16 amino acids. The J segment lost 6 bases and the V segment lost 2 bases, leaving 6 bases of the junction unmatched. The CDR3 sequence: CASSISSGQGAGELFF. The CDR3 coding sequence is TGTGCCAGTAGTATATCTTCCGGACAGGGGGCCGGGGAGCTGTTTTTT.

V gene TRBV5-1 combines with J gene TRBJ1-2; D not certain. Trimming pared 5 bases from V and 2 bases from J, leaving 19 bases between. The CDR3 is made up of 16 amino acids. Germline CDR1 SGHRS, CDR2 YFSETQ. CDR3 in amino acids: CASSPEVLASNYGYTF. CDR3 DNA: TGCGCCAGCAGTCCGGAGGTCCTCGCTTCCAACTATGGCTACACCTTC. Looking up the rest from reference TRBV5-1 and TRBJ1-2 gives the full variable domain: KAGVTQTPRYLIKTRGQQVTLSCSPISGHRSVSWYQQTPGQGLQFLFEYFSETQRNKGNFPGRFSGRQFSNSRSEMNVSTLELGDSALYLCASSPEVLASNYGYTFGSGTRLTVV.

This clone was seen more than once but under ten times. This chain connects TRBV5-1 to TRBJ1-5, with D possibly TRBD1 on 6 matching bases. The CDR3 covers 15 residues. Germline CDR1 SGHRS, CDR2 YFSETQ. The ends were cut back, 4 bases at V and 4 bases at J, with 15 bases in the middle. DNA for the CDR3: TGCGCCAGCAGCCCCGGGACACAATCTAATCAGCCCCAGCATTTT. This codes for CASSPGTQSNQPQHF.

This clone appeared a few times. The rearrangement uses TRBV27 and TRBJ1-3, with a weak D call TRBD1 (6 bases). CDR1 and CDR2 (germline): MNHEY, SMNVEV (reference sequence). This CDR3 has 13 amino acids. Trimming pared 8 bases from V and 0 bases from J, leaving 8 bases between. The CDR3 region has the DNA TGTGCCAGCGGACAGAACTCTGGAAACACCATATATTTT. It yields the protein CASGQNSGNTIYF.

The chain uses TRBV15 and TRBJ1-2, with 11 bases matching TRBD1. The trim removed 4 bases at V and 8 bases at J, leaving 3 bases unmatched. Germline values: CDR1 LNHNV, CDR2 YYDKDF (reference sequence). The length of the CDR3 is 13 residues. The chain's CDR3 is CATSTGQGEGYTF. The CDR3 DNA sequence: TGTGCCACCAGCACGGGACAGGGGGAGGGCTACACCTTC.

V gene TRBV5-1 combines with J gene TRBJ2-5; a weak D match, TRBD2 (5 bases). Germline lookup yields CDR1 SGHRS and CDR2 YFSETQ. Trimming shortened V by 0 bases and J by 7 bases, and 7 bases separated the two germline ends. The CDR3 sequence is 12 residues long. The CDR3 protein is CASSLGGMTQYF. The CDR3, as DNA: TGCGCCAGCAGCTTGGGAGGGATGACCCAGTACTTC.

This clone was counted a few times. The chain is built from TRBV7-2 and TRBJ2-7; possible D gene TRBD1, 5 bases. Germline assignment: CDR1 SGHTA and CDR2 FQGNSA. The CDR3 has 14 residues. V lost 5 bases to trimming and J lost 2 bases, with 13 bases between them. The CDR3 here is CASSTPQGPYEQYF. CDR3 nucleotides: TGTGCCAGCAGCACTCCTCAGGGTCCCTACGAGCAGTACTTC.

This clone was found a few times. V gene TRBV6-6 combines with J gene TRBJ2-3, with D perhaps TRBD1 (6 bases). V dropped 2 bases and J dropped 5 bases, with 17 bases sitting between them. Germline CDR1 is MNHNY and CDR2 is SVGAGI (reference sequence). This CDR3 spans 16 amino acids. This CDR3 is CASSYGGARGRDTQYF. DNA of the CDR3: TGTGCCAGCAGTTACGGCGGAGCGAGGGGGAGAGATACGCAGTATTTT.

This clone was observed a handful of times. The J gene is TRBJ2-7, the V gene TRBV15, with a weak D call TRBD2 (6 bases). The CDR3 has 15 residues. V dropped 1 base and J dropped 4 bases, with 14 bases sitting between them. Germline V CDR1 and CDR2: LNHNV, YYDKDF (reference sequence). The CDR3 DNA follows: TGTGCCACCAGCAGAGCCGGGAGTCGGTTATACGAGCAGTACTTC. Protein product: CATSRAGSRLYEQYF.

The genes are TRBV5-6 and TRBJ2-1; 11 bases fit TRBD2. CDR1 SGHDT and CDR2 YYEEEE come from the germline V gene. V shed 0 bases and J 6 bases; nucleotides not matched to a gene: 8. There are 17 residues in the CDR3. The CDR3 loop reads CASSLEVGLAGGNEQFF. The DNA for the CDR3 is TGTGCCAGCAGCTTGGAAGTCGGCCTAGCGGGAGGCAATGAGCAGTTCTTC.

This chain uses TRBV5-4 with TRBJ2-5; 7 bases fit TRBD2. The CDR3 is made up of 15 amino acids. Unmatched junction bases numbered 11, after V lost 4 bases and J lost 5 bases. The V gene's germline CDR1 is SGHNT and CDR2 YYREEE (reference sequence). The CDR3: CASSRRAGEAETQYF. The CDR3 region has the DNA TGTGCCAGCAGCCGACGGGCGGGAGAGGCGGAGACCCAGTACTTC.

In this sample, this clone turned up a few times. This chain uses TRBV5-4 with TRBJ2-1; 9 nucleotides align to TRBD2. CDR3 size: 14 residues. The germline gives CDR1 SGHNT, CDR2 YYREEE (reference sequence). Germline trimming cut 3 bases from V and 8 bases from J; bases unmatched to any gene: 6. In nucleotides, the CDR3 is TGTGCCAGCAGCTCCGGGACTAGCCGGGATGAGCAGTTCTTC. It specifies CASSSGTSRDEQFF.

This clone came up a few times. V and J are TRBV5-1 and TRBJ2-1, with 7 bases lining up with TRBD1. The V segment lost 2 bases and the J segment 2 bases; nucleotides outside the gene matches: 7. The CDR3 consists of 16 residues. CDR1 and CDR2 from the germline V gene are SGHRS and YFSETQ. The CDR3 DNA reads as TGCGCCAGCAGCTTTATGGGACAGTCAACCTACAATGAGCAGTTCTTC. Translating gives CASSFMGQSTYNEQFF. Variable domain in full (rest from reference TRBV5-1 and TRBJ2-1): KAGVTQTPRYLIKTRGQQVTLSCSPISGHRSVSWYQQTPGQGLQFLFEYFSETQRNKGNFPGRFSGRQFSNSRSEMNVSTLELGDSALYLCASSFMGQSTYNEQFFGPGTRLTVL.

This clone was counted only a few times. CDR3 in DNA: TGTGCCAGCATCCTGGGACAGAAGAACACTGAAGCTTTCTTT. Its protein product is CASILGQKNTEAFF. The V and J genes are TRBV6-6 and TRBJ1-1; 7 bases fit TRBD1. The CDR3 spans 14 residues. CDR1 and CDR2 (germline): MNHNY, SVGAGI (reference sequence). Trimming cost V 7 bases and J 1 base; bases outside gene matches: 6.

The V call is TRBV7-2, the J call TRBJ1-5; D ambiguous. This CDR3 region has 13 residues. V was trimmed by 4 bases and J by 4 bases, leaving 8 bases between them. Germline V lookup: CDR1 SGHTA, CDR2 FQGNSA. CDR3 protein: CASSSQPNQPQHF. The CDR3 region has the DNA TGTGCCAGCAGCTCACAACCTAATCAGCCCCAGCATTTT.

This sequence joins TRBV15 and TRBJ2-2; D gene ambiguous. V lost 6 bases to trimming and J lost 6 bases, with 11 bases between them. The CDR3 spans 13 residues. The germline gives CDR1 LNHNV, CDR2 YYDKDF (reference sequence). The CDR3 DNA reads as TGTGCCACCAGGTGGCGGCATGCCGGGGAGCTGTTTTTT. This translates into CATRWRHAGELFF.

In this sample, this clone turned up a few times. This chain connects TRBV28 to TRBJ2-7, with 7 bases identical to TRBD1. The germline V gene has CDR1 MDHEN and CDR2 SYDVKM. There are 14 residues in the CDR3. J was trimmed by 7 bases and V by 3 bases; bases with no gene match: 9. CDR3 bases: TGTGCCAGCAGTTTCGGGACAGAACCGCGGGAGCAGTACTTC. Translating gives CASSFGTEPREQYF.

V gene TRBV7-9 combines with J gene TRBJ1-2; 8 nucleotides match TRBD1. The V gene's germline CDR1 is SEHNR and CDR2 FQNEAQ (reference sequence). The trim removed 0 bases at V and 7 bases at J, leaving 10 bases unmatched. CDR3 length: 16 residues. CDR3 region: CASSLALSTGDGGYTF. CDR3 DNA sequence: TGTGCCAGCAGCTTAGCGCTTTCGACAGGGGATGGTGGCTACACCTTC. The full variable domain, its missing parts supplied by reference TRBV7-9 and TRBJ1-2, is DTGVSQNPRHKITKRGQNVTFRCDPISEHNRLYWYRQTLGQGPEFLTYFQNEAQLEKSRLLSDRFSAERPKGSFSTLEIQRTEQGDSAMYLCASSLALSTGDGGYTFGSGTRLTVV.

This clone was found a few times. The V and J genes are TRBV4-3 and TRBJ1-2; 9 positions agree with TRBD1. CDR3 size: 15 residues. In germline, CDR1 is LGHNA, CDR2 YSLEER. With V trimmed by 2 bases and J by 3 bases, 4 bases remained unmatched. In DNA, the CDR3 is TGCGCCAGCAGCCAACTCACAGGGGGCGACTATGGCTACACCTTC. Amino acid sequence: CASSQLTGGDYGYTF.

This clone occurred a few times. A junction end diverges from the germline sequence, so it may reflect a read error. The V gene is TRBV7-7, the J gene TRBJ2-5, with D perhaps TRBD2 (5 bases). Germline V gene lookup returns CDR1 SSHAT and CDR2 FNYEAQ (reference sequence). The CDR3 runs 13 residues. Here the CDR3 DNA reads TGTGCTAGCAGGAACGGGAACGAAGAGACCCAGTACTTC. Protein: CASRNGNEETQYF.

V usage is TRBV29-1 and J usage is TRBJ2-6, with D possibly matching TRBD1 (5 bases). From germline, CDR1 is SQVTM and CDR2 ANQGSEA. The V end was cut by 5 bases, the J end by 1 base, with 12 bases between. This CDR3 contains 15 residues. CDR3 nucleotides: TGCAGCGTTTATGGGGCGAGTTCTGGGGCCAACGTCCTGACTTTC. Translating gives CSVYGASSGANVLTF.